Presented here are 4 T cell receptor beta chains from one specimen sequenced in a study of Ad26.COV2.S vaccination and SARS-CoV-2 variants. Assay: immunoSEQ multiplex PCR; the TCRdb copy retains only in-frame clones and omits some. In the table there are about 350,000 clones, about 92% of which are singletons. Material: peripheral blood, obtained after recovery from COVID-19. The source of these receptors is a human donor who had recovered from COVID-19.

The genes are TRBV29-1 and TRBJ1-2; D is undetermined. The CDR3 runs 13 residues. Trimming took 8 bases from V and 2 from J, leaving 15 bases between them. The germline gives CDR1 SQVTM, CDR2 ANQGSEA. In DNA, the CDR3 is TGCAGCATGACGCTGGACGGCAACTATGGCTACACCTTC. It specifies CSMTLDGNYGYTF.

J is TRBJ1-1 and V is TRBV4-2; D ambiguous. Germline-derived CDR1 and CDR2 are LGHNA and YNFKEQ. This CDR3 spans 15 amino acids. Trimming removed 3 bases from V and 1 base from J, with 12 bases in between. CDR3 nucleotides: TGTGCCAGCAGCCAGGCGGGAGCAAAGAACACTGAAGCTTTCTTT. Its protein is CASSQAGAKNTEAFF.

The CDR3 DNA is TGTGCCAGCAGCCAAGCTAGCGTAGTGGGTAATGAGCAGTTCTTC. This sequence encodes CASSQASVVGNEQFF. The genes are TRBV3-1 (or the pseudogene TRBV3-2) and TRBJ2-1; possibly TRBD2 for D (6 bases). CDR3 size: 15 residues. Trimming pared 1 base from V and 7 bases from J, leaving 14 bases between. Germline V gene sequence: CDR1 LGHDT, CDR2 YNNKEL (reference sequence).

This clone was seen only once. The chain joins TRBV25-1 to TRBJ1-3; D remains unclear. Per germline, CDR1 MGHDK and CDR2 SYGVNS. The CDR3 runs to 16 residues. Between the trimmed V and J ends, which lost 0 bases and 0 bases, there was a span of 9 bases. The CDR3 bases are TGTGCCAGCAGTGAATATAAGATTAGCTCTGGAAACACCATATATTTT. Translated, it gives CASSEYKISSGNTIYF.